The 7 T cell receptor beta chains in this list originate from one sample, sequenced in a study of shared clonotypes between healthy human individuals. Some clones are missing from TCRdb's copy, which holds only in-frame ones; the method was immunoSEQ multiplex PCR. This sample yields fewer than 3 million clones, of which about nine tenths are seen a single time; 0.3% to 0.4% belongs to the top ten. The sequenced sample was naive CD4+ T cells from PBMCs. As to subset: CD45RA+ positively selected. These receptors all stem from a man in his late teens or twenties in good health. Some clones in this sample may be carry-over from other donors' samples.

This clone was seen only a few times. This rearrangement joins TRBV29-1 to TRBJ1-5; D ambiguous. Germline V gene data show CDR1 as SQVTM and CDR2 as ANQGSEA. V lost 1 base and J lost 7, with 11 bases in between. The CDR3 spans 13 residues. CDR3: CSVEGRAGQPQHF. CDR3 in DNA: TGCAGCGTTGAAGGGAGGGCCGGACAGCCCCAGCATTTT.

V gene TRBV10-3 combines with J gene TRBJ2-3, with D maybe TRBD1 (6 bases). Germline CDR1 ENHRY, CDR2 SYGVKD. The V gene lost 0 bases and the J gene lost 2 bases, with 9 bases spanning the gap. The CDR3 covers 15 residues. The CDR3 reads CAISESMGATDTQYF. CDR3 DNA sequence: TGTGCCATCAGTGAGTCAATGGGGGCCACAGATACGCAGTATTTT.

The chain joins TRBV7-9 to TRBJ1-1; D gene unclear. This CDR3 has 15 residues. Germline lookup yields CDR1 SEHNR and CDR2 FQNEAQ (reference sequence). V dropped 2 bases and J dropped 2 bases, with 12 bases sitting between them. CDR3 nucleotide sequence: TGTGCCAGCAGCTTACTCTCGTCCGGCAACACTGAAGCTTTCTTT. Protein product: CASSLLSSGNTEAFF.

The rearrangement uses TRBV18 and TRBJ2-7; 7 bases agree with TRBD1. J was trimmed by 2 bases and V by 6 bases; bases with no gene match: 10. The V gene's germline CDR1 is KGHSH and CDR2 LQKENI. This CDR3 comprises 15 residues. The chain's CDR3 is CASSVTGTDTYEQYF. CDR3 DNA: TGTGCCAGCTCCGTCACCGGGACAGATACCTACGAGCAGTACTTC.

This sequence joins TRBV4-2 and TRBJ2-7; the match to TRBD2 covers 7 bases. This CDR3 has 16 residues. CDR1 and CDR2 (germline): LGHNA, YNFKEQ. Germline trimming cut 1 base from V and 2 bases from J; bases unmatched to any gene: 8. CDR3 protein: CASSQVGLAAAYEQYF. The CDR3 region has the DNA TGTGCCAGCAGCCAAGTAGGGCTAGCGGCAGCCTACGAGCAGTACTTC.

This clone has only a few counts. This rearrangement joins TRBV2 to TRBJ1-5, with no clear D. Trimming took 1 base from V and 3 from J, leaving 10 bases between them. The CDR3 is 15 residues long. Germline CDR1 is SNHLY and CDR2 is FYNNEI. The CDR3 sequence is CASSEVSSYNQPQHF. The CDR3 DNA follows: TGTGCCAGCAGTGAAGTGAGTAGTTACAATCAGCCCCAGCATTTT.

Notes on this clone: The sample contains more than one DNA sequence encoding this CDR3. The chain joins TRBV5-4 to TRBJ2-6, with no clear D. The V gene's germline CDR1 is SGHNT and CDR2 YYREEE (reference sequence). This CDR3 spans 13 amino acids. V lost 0 bases, J lost 2 bases, and 0 bases lay in between. This chain's CDR3 is CASSLAGANVLTF. CDR3 bases: TGTGCCAGCAGCTTGGCTGGGGCCAACGTCCTGACTTTC.